This TCR beta chain was documented in a study of T cells in Graves' hyperthyroidism and ophthalmopathy. About the study: Peripheral blood specimens were obtained at initial diagnosis, prior to any treatment.

CDR1 is LGHDT and CDR2 is YNNKEL in the germline V gene (reference sequence). The ends were cut back, 4 bases at V and 1 base at J, with 13 bases in the middle. The CDR3 is made up of 16 amino acids. This clonotype has just a few counts. The antigen remains unidentified. Points from the study as a whole: Stable hyperthyroidism was told apart from ophthalmopathy by a model built on 13 V-J features.

Amplification yielded TCR beta CDR3 regions, with RNA transcripts as the source. In the first-round RT-PCR of the TCR CDR3, the HTBI primer set was used. TCRdb re-analysed the multiplex PCR reads in MiXCR, keeping a single row per CDR3 protein. This sample has almost 600,000 distinct CDR3 sequences; approximately 15% occur once, and the top ten carry about 5.8%. With a duration under 2 months, the hyperthyroidism was newly diagnosed in patients aged 18 to 65. The chain has TRBV3-1 and TRBJ2-2, with D maybe TRBD2 (7 bases). The specimen sequenced was blood. The receptor was isolated from a woman aged 25 to 39 with Graves' hyperthyroidism that later progressed to Graves' ophthalmopathy. CDR3 sequence (DNA): TGTGCCAGCAGCCGGGGGGCTAGCGGGAACACCGGGGAGCTGTTTTTT. It translates to CASSRGASGNTGELFF.